This is a list of T cell receptor beta chains from one sample in a study of CD8+ T cells in alopecia areata. Repertoires were generated with immunoSEQ multiplex PCR, while TCRdb's copy carries only in-frame clones and drops some. Altogether approximately 150,000 clones are present, 70% to 90% being singletons, with the ten largest covering roughly an eighth. The input for sequencing was CD8+ T cells sorted from blood, taken at week 4, from a patient treated with tofacitinib. Source of these receptors: a human donor with alopecia areata. CDR3s include the opening cysteine and the closing phenylalanine or tryptophan. A D gene is named only where the DNA matches it firmly. Clone size is not always given. Where it is, it says once, few, many or a class for expanded clones.

abundance	v_gene	d_gene	j_gene	CDR3aa	CDR3nt
.	TRBV7-9	TRBD2	TRBJ2-1	CASSSPLAGDFNEQFF	TGTGCCAGCAGCTCCCCCCTAGCGGGGGATTTCAATGAGCAGTTCTTC
.	TRBV28	.	TRBJ2-1	CASSLFSGKVDEQFF	TGTGCCAGCAGTTTATTTTCCGGGAAGGTCGATGAGCAGTTCTTC
.	TRBV27	.	TRBJ2-5	CASTQLQGLPEYF	TGTGCCAGCACTCAACTCCAAGGACTACCCGAGTACTTC
.	TRBV12-5	.	TRBJ2-7	CASGMGHEQYF	TGTGCTAGTGGTATGGGCCACGAGCAGTACTTC
.	TRBV4-1	TRBD1	TRBJ2-2	CASSRGTGETGELFF	TGCGCCAGCAGCCGAGGTACAGGGGAAACCGGGGAGCTGTTTTTT
.	TRBV4-1	.	TRBJ2-2	CASSQDDSLRAATGELFF	TGCGCCAGCAGCCAAGATGATTCACTCAGGGCGGCCACCGGGGAGCTGTTTTTT
.	TRBV5-1	.	TRBJ1-1	CASSSQGGNTEAFF	TGCGCCAGCAGCTCACAGGGAGGGAACACTGAAGCTTTCTTT
.	TRBV27	.	TRBJ2-7	CASSLSGRAGTYEQYF	TGTGCCAGCAGTTTATCAGGCAGGGCAGGAACCTACGAGCAGTACTTC
.	TRBV14	TRBD1	TRBJ2-6	CASSLIPGQGIYSGANVLTF	TGTGCCAGCAGCCTAATCCCGGGACAGGGGATCTACTCTGGGGCCAACGTCCTGACTTTC
.	TRBV29-1	.	TRBJ2-7	CSVEGDSYEQYF	TGCAGCGTTGAAGGTGACAGCTACGAGCAGTACTTC
.	TRBV27	TRBD2	TRBJ2-1	CASSLLAGFNEQFF	TGTGCCAGCAGTTTATTAGCGGGATTCAATGAGCAGTTCTTC
.	TRBV29-1	TRBD2	TRBJ2-3	CSVEERGGRTDTQYF	TGCAGCGTTGAAGAACGCGGGGGGCGCACAGATACGCAGTATTTT
.	TRBV29-1	.	TRBJ1-2	CSVDSGARGYTF	TGCAGCGTTGACTCAGGTGCACGTGGCTACACCTTC
few	TRBV9	.	TRBJ2-2	CASSLVEGEYTGELFF	TGTGCCAGCAGCTTAGTGGAGGGAGAGTACACCGGGGAGCTGTTTTTT
.	TRBV7-9	.	TRBJ2-3	CASSLANTDTQYF	TGTGCCAGCAGCTTAGCCAACACAGATACGCAGTATTTT
once	TRBV9	.	TRBJ1-2	CASSVGDTYGYTF	TGTGCCAGCAGCGTAGGGGACACCTATGGCTACACCTTC
.	TRBV5-1	.	TRBJ2-1	CASRVAGPYNEQFF	TGCGCCAGCAGAGTGGCAGGGCCCTACAATGAGCAGTTCTTC
.	TRBV7-6	TRBD1	TRBJ2-1	CASSLVEGAAYNEQFF	TGTGCCAGCAGCTTAGTAGAGGGGGCGGCCTACAATGAGCAGTTCTTC
.	TRBV2	.	TRBJ2-6	CASSGQVLTF	TGTGCCAGCAGTGGGCAGGTCCTGACTTTC
once	TRBV27	TRBD1	TRBJ2-4	CATKTRGRRTAKNIQYF	TGTGCCACCAAGACCAGGGGGCGAAGGACGGCCAAAAACATTCAGTACTTC
.	TRBV11-2	.	TRBJ2-2	CASSLQRDHSLTGELFF	TGTGCCAGCAGCTTACAACGGGATCACAGCCTCACCGGGGAGCTGTTTTTT
.	TRBV13	.	TRBJ2-7	CASSLRYPYEQYF	TGTGCCAGCAGCTTACGGTACCCCTACGAGCAGTACTTC
.	TRBV7-9	.	TRBJ2-3	CASSSQVGPREADTQYF	TGTGCCAGCAGCTCCCAAGTCGGGCCTAGGGAGGCAGATACGCAGTATTTT
.	TRBV7-9	.	TRBJ2-4	CASSLKDGPGDIQYF	TGTGCCAGCAGCTTAAAAGACGGTCCGGGGGACATTCAGTACTTC
.	TRBV9	.	TRBJ2-7	CASSVAGGPIYEQYF	TGTGCCAGCAGCGTAGCTGGGGGGCCGATCTACGAGCAGTACTTC
.	TRBV30	.	TRBJ2-7	CAWSVRRVVYEQYF	TGTGCCTGGAGTGTAAGGCGGGTTGTCTACGAGCAGTACTTC
.	TRBV2	TRBD1	TRBJ1-1	CASSRQGEIEAFF	TGTGCCAGCAGTCGACAGGGGGAGATTGAAGCTTTCTTT
many	TRBV19	TRBD1	TRBJ2-1	CASSAGGDYNEQFF	TGTGCCAGTAGTGCAGGGGGAGACTACAATGAGCAGTTCTTC
.	TRBV28	TRBD1	TRBJ2-7	CASSSRDSRPYEQYF	TGTGCCAGCAGTAGTCGGGACAGCCGACCCTACGAGCAGTACTTC
.	TRBV6-1	TRBD1	TRBJ2-1	CASSEGTGWGEQFF	TGTGCCAGCAGTGAAGGGACAGGGTGGGGTGAGCAGTTCTTC
few	TRBV27	TRBD2	TRBJ2-1	CASTRSGTLYNEQFF	TGTGCCAGCACCCGGAGCGGGACCCTCTACAATGAGCAGTTCTTC
.	TRBV30	.	TRBJ2-2	CAATGTGELFF	TGTGCGGCAACAGGGACCGGGGAGCTGTTTTTT
.	TRBV18	.	TRBJ2-7	CASSLPDAASEQYF	TGTGCCAGCTCGCTCCCCGATGCCGCCAGCGAGCAGTACTTC
.	TRBV5-1	.	TRBJ1-1	CASSLVPNTEAFF	TGCGCCAGCAGCTTGGTCCCCAACACTGAAGCTTTCTTT